The count of the clone carrying this TCR beta chain is one. What it binds is not known. TCRdb's table, derived via immunoSEQ multiplex PCR, lists solely in-frame clones and lacks some. The table lists more than 140,000 clones, around 88% of them singletons. The V gene's germline CDR1 is LGHDT and CDR2 YNNKEL (reference sequence). Trimming took 4 bases from V and 3 from J, leaving 19 bases between them. The length of the CDR3 is 16 residues. This sample was included in a study of T cell responses to AZD1222 COVID-19 vaccine. The study, taken as a whole, reports: White British ancestry dominated among donors, who included more females, and clonal diversity was possibly underestimated. Regions 160-218 and 743-854 held dominance among vaccine-associated CD4 TCRs, which spanned spike. Spike-specific TCR repertoires showed rising breadth and depth after two AZD1222 doses.

The rearrangement links TRBV3-1 (or the pseudogene TRBV3-2) to TRBJ2-7; D is unresolved. The sequenced sample was peripheral blood, obtained on day 0 of AZD1222 vaccination. The sequence came from an adult in good health. This CDR3 is CASSLLRGEEIYEQYF. CDR3 DNA: TGTGCCAGCAGCCTATTAAGAGGAGAGGAAATCTACGAGCAGTACTTC.